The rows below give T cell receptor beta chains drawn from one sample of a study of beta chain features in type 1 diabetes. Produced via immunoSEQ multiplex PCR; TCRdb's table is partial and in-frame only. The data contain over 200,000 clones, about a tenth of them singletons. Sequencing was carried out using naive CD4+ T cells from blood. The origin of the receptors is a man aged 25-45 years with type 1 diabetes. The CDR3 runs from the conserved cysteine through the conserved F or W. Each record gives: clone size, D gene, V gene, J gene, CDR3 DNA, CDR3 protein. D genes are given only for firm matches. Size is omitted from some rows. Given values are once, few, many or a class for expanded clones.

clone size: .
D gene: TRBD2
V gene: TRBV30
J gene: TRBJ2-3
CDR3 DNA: TGTGCCTGGAGTGTAGGACTAGCTCTAAATACGCAGTATTTT
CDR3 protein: CAWSVGLALNTQYF

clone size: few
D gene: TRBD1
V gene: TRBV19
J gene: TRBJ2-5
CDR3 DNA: TGTGCCAGTAGTCCGTGGACAGGAGAAGAGACCCAGTACTTC
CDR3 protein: CASSPWTGEETQYF

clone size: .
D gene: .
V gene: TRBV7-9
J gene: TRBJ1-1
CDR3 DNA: TGTGCCAGCAGCTTAGCAGCTACCCCTAACACTGAAGCTTTCTTT
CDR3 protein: CASSLAATPNTEAFF

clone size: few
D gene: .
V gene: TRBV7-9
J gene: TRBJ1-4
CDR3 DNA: TGTGCCAGCAGCCCCGGACAGCGAACTAATGAAAAACTGTTTTTT
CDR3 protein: CASSPGQRTNEKLFF

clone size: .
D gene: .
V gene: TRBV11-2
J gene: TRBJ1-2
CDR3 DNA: TGTGCCAGCAGCCCCTCCTGGGCGCCTAACTATGGCTACACCTTC
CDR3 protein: CASSPSWAPNYGYTF

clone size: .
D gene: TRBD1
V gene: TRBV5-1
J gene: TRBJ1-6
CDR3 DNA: TGCGCCAGCAGCTCGACAGGGGGGGATTCACCCCTCCACTTT
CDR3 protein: CASSSTGGDSPLHF

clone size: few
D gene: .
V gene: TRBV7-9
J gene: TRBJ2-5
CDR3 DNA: TGTGCCAGCAGCCCCCGGACAGAACTAGAGACCCAGTACTTC
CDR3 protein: CASSPRTELETQYF

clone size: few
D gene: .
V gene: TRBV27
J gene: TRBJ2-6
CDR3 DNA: TGTGCCAGCAGTTCACCCCGGACAGATAAGAGCTCTGGGGCCAACGTCCTGACTTTC
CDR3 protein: CASSSPRTDKSSGANVLTF

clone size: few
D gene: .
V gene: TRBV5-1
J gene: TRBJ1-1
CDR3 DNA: TGCGCCAGCAGCTCTAGCGGGGGCTCGAACACTGAAGCTTTCTTT
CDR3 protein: CASSSSGGSNTEAFF

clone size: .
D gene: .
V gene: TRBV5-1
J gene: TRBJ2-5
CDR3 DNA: TGCGCCAGCAGCTTGGGTCAGATAAAAGAGACCCAGTACTTC
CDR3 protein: CASSLGQIKETQYF

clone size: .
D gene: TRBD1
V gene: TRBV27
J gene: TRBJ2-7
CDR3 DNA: TGTGCCAGCAGTACCCGACAGGGGGCCTACGAGCAGTACTTC
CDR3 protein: CASSTRQGAYEQYF

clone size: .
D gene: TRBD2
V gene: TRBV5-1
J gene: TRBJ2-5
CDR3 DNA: TGCGCCAGCAGCTTGGACCCTAGCGGGCAAGAGACCCAGTACTTC
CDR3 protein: CASSLDPSGQETQYF

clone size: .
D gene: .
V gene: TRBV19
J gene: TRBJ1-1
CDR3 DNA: TGTGCCAGTAGTATTGAGGGGAACACTGAAGCTTTCTTT
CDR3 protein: CASSIEGNTEAFF

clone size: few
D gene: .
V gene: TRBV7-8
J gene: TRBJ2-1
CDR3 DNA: TGTGCCAGCAGCTTAGGGGGCTTATCGACCTACAATGAGCAGTTCTTC
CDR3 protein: CASSLGGLSTYNEQFF

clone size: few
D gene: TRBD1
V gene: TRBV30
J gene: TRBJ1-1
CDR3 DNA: TGTGCCTGGAGTCCACAGGGGGCCACTGAAGCTTTCTTT
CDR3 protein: CAWSPQGATEAFF

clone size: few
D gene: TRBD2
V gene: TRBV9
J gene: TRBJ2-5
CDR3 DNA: TGTGCCAGCAGGAGGGGTCGGGGGGAACAAGAGACCCAGTACTTC
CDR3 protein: CASRRGRGEQETQYF

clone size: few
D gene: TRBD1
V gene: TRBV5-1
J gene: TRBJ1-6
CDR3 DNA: TGCGCCAGCAGCCTCGAGAGGGGGCTTTACTCACCCCTCCACTTT
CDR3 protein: CASSLERGLYSPLHF

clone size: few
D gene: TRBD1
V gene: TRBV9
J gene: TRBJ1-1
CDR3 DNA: TGTGCCAGCAGCCCCTGGACAGGATTAACTGAAGCTTTCTTT
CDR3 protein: CASSPWTGLTEAFF

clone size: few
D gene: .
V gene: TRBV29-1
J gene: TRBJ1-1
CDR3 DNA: TGCAGCGGTCGACAGACAAGGGGTGAAGCTTTCTTT
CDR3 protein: CSGRQTRGEAFF

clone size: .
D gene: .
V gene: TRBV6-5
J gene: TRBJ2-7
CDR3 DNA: TGTGCCAGCAGACCCCTGGACAGCTACGAGCAGTACTTC
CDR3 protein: CASRPLDSYEQYF

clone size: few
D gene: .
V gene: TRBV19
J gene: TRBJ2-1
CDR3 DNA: TGTGCCAGTAGTATAATGGTGAGCTCCTACAATGAGCAGTTCTTC
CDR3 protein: CASSIMVSSYNEQFF

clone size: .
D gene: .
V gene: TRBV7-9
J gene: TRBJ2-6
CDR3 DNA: TGTGCCGCAAAAAGGGGACATGTCTCTGGGGCCAACGTCCTGACTTTC
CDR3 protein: CAAKRGHVSGANVLTF

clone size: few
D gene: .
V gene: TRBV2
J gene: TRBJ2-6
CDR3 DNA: TGTGCCAGCAGTGGACAGGCTGGGGCCAACGTCCTGACTTTC
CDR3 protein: CASSGQAGANVLTF

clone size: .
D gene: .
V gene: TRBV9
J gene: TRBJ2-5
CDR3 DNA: TGTGCCAGCAGCGTAGGAGAGGGTCGAGAGACCCAGTACTTC
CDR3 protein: CASSVGEGRETQYF

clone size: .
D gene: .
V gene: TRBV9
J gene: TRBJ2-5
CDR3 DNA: TGTGCCAGCAGCGCCGAAGCAGGGGTTCAAGAGACCCAGTACTTC
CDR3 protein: CASSAEAGVQETQYF

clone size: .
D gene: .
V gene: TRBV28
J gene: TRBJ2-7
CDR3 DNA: TGTGCCAGCAATAGGGGGGGTTCCTACGAGCAGTACTTC
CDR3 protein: CASNRGGSYEQYF

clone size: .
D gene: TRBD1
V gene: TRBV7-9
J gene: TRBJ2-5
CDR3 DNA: TGTGCCAGCAGCCACGGGACAGTCCAAGAGACCCAGTACTTC
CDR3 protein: CASSHGTVQETQYF

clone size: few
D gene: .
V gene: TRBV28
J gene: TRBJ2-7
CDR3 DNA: TGTGCCAGCCGGACAACTGCCTACGAGCAGTACTTC
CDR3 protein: CASRTTAYEQYF

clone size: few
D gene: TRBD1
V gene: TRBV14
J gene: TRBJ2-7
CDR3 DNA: TGTGCCAGCAGCCTCTGGACAGGTCGCGAGCAGTACTTC
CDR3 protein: CASSLWTGREQYF

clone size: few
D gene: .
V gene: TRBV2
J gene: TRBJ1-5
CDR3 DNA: TGTGCCAGCAGGGGTGAGCTTCAGGGGAATCAGCCCCAGCATTTT
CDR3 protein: CASRGELQGNQPQHF

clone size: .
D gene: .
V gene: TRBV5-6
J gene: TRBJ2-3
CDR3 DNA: TGTGCCAGCAGCTCCCTAGCCGGCACGCAGTATTTT
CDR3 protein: CASSSLAGTQYF

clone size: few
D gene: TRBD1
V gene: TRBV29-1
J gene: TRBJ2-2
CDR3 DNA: TGCAGCGTAGAACAGGGGGCGAACACCGGGGAGCTGTTTTTT
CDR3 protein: CSVEQGANTGELFF

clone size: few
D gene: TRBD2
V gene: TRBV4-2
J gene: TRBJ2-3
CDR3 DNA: TGTGCCAGCAGCCAAGGCCAGGGTAGCGGGGGTAGTACAGATACGCAGTATTTT
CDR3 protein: CASSQGQGSGGSTDTQYF

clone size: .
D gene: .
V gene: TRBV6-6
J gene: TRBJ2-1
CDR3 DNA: TGTGCCAGCAGTCCCAGGGTGTATGAGCAGTTCTTC
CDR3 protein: CASSPRVYEQFF

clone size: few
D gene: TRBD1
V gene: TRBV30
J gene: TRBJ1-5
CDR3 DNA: TGTGCCTGGAGTGGGGGACAGAATAGCAATCAGCCCCAGCATTTT
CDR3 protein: CAWSGGQNSNQPQHF

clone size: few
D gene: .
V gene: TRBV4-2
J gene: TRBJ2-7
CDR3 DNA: TGTGCCAGCAGCCAAGGAGGACTTAACTACGAGCAGTACTTC
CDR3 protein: CASSQGGLNYEQYF

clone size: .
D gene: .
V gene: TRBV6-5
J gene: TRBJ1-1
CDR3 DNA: TGTGCCAGCAGACTTACGGGTACACTGGACACTGAAGCTTTCTTT
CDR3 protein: CASRLTGTLDTEAFF

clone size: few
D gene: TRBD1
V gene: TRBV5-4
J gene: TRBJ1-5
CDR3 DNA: TGTGCCAGCAGCCTCGGACAGGGAGATTGGCCCCAGCATTTT
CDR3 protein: CASSLGQGDWPQHF

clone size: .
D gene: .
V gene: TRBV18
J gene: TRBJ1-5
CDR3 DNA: TGTGCCAGCTCACCGGGACTAAGCGATCAGCCCCAGCATTTT
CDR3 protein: CASSPGLSDQPQHF

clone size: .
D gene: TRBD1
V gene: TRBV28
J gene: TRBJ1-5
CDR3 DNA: TGTGCCAGCAGTAGCCCCGACAGGGAAGATCAGCCCCAGCATTTT
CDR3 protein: CASSSPDREDQPQHF

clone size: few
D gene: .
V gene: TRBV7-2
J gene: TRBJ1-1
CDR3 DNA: TGTGCCAGCAGCTTTCCCAATCAGGGAATGGCTTTCTTT
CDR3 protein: CASSFPNQGMAFF

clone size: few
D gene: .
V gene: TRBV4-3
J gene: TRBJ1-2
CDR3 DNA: TGCGCCAGCAGCCAAGATCGGGGGGCCAGGGGCCTTACTAACTATGGCTACACCTTC
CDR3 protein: CASSQDRGARGLTNYGYTF

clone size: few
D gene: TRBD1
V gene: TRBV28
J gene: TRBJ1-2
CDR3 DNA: TGTGCCAGCAACGTGTCACCCGGCCAGGGGGGCAGCCATGGCTACACCTTC
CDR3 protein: CASNVSPGQGGSHGYTF

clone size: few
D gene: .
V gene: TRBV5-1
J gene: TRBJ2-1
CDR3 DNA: TGCGCCAGCAGCTTGAACCCCAGCAATGAGCAGTTCTTC
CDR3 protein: CASSLNPSNEQFF

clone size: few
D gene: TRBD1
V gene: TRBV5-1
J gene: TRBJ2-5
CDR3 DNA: TGCGCCAGCAGCTTGTTCCCGGACAGGGAAGAGACCCAGTACTTC
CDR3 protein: CASSLFPDREETQYF

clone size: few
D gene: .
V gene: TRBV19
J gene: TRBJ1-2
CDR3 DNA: TGTGCCAGTAGTATAAGGGGTAACTATGGCTACACCTTC
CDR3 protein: CASSIRGNYGYTF

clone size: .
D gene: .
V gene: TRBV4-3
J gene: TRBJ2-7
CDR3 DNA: TGCGCCAGCAGCCTAGGGCCAAACAGGGATTACTTC
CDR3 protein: CASSLGPNRDYF

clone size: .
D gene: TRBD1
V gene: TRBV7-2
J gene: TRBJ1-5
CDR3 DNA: TGTGCCAGCAGCGTGGACAGGAACAATCAGCCCCAGCATTTT
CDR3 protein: CASSVDRNNQPQHF

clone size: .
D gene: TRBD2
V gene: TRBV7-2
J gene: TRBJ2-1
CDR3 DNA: TGTGCCAGCAGCCCGAGCTCACTAGCGGGGCTTAATGAGCAGTTCTTC
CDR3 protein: CASSPSSLAGLNEQFF

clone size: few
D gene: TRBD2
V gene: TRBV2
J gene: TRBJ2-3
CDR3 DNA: TGTGCCAGCAGTGGGGGGACTAGCCTCACAGATACGCAGTATTTT
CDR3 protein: CASSGGTSLTDTQYF

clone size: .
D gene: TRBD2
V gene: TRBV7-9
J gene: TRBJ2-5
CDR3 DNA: TGTGCCAGCAGCTTAGCGCTGGCTAGCGGGGAGACCCAGTACTTC
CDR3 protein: CASSLALASGETQYF

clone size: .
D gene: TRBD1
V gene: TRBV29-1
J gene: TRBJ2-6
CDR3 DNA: TGCAGCGACCAGGGACAGGGCTCCACTGGGGCCAACGTCCTGACTTTC
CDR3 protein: CSDQGQGSTGANVLTF

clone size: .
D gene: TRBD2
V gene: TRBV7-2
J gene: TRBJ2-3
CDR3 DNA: TGTGCCAGCAGCTTACTAGCGGGCACAGATACGCAGTATTTT
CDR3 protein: CASSLLAGTDTQYF

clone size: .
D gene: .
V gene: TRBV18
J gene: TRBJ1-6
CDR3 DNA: TGTGCCAGCTCACCAGGTGTTTCAGGGTCACCCCTCCACTTT
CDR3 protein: CASSPGVSGSPLHF

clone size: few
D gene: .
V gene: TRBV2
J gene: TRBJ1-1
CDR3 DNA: TGTGCCAGCAGTGTAGAGGAGGGCACTGAAGCTTTCTTT
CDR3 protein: CASSVEEGTEAFF

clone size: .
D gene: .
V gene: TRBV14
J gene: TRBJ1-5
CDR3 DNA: TGTGCCAGCAGCCCAAAGGGGTGGGCTCAGCCCCAGCATTTT
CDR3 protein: CASSPKGWAQPQHF

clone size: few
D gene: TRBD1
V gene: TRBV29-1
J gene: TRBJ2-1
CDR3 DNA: TGCAGCGCGCTTACAGGGGGTCTATACAATGAGCAGTTCTTC
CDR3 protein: CSALTGGLYNEQFF

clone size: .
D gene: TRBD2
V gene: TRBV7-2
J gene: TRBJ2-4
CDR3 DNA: TGTGCCAGCAGTTACCTTCTGACTAGCGGGGGAAACATTCAGTACTTC
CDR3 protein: CASSYLLTSGGNIQYF

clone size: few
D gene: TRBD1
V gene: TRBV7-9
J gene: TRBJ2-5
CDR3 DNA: TGTGCCAGCGAGAACAGGGGGCGAGAGACCCAGTACTTC
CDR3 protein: CASENRGRETQYF

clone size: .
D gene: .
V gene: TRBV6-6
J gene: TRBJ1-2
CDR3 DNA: TGTGCCAGCAGTTACGGGCAGGGTGGGGGCTACACCTTC
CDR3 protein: CASSYGQGGGYTF